These T cell receptor beta chains were read from a single sample in a study of blood T cell repertoires in COVID-19. Profiled with immunoSEQ multiplex PCR; TCRdb holds only in-frame clones, not every one. Of roughly 53,000 clones in the sample, approximately 87% were seen once. The sample taken for sequencing was peripheral blood. The receptors were gathered from an elderly woman with COVID-19, enrolled during active disease. Both conserved end residues are trimmed from each CDR3. Each record gives: J gene, V gene, CDR3 protein.

J gene: TRBJ1-3; V gene: TRBV6-5; CDR3 protein: ASSYRQGYSGNTIY
J gene: TRBJ2-7; V gene: TRBV5-6; CDR3 protein: ASSLGQVMQY
J gene: TRBJ1-5; V gene: TRBV27; CDR3 protein: ASSAGTGGASPQH
J gene: TRBJ2-7; V gene: TRBV27; CDR3 protein: ASNPRADSYEQY
J gene: TRBJ1-2; V gene: TRBV14; CDR3 protein: ASSQDVGFAGNHGYT
J gene: TRBJ1-2; V gene: TRBV28; CDR3 protein: ASSNGQGAWGYT
J gene: TRBJ1-6; V gene: TRBV7-2; CDR3 protein: ASSLLPASSYNSPLH
J gene: TRBJ1-6; V gene: TRBV15; CDR3 protein: ATSRQFTGQSNSPLH
J gene: TRBJ1-5; V gene: TRBV25-1; CDR3 protein: ASSERRRLNQPQH
J gene: TRBJ1-2; V gene: TRBV5-4; CDR3 protein: ASSFAGSGAGYT
J gene: TRBJ2-7; V gene: TRBV6-5; CDR3 protein: ASSSRQVGNEQY
J gene: TRBJ1-1; V gene: TRBV18; CDR3 protein: ASSRDRVGTEAF
J gene: TRBJ1-1; V gene: TRBV10-3; CDR3 protein: AISHKGAVEAF
J gene: TRBJ2-2; V gene: TRBV5-5; CDR3 protein: ASSLASNTGELF
J gene: TRBJ2-3; V gene: TRBV6-5; CDR3 protein: ASSDNWATDTQY
J gene: TRBJ2-5; V gene: TRBV4-2; CDR3 protein: ASSQDSSFETQY
J gene: TRBJ2-3; V gene: TRBV5-6; CDR3 protein: ASSKTGTGSTDTQY
J gene: TRBJ1-3; V gene: TRBV1; CDR3 protein: TSSQEGHRNPSSGNTIY
J gene: TRBJ2-7; V gene: TRBV7-9; CDR3 protein: ASSSQGALNEQY
J gene: TRBJ1-4; V gene: TRBV18; CDR3 protein: ASSPRTGGNEKLF
J gene: TRBJ2-3; V gene: TRBV7-2; CDR3 protein: ASSFGTPADTQY
J gene: TRBJ1-5; V gene: TRBV4-1; CDR3 protein: ASSQAETGHRQPQH
J gene: TRBJ1-2; V gene: TRBV4-1; CDR3 protein: ASSSQPRFGYT
J gene: TRBJ1-1; V gene: TRBV7-3; CDR3 protein: ASSQGVNTEAF
J gene: TRBJ1-2; V gene: TRBV29-1; CDR3 protein: SVDEMGQLLYGYT
J gene: TRBJ2-7; V gene: TRBV24-1; CDR3 protein: ATSDKDRTGQFPQY
J gene: TRBJ2-3; V gene: TRBV19; CDR3 protein: ASSPRPGGGPDTQY
J gene: TRBJ2-1; V gene: TRBV6-5; CDR3 protein: ASSYFSAYNEQF
J gene: TRBJ2-7; V gene: TRBV6-5; CDR3 protein: ASSYNTGRYEQY
J gene: TRBJ1-6; V gene: TRBV28; CDR3 protein: ASRWTGSYNSPLH
J gene: TRBJ2-1; V gene: TRBV4-2; CDR3 protein: ASSQDYGFVAGVISYNEQF
J gene: TRBJ1-5; V gene: TRBV4-1; CDR3 protein: ASSQEDRGSGSNQPQH
J gene: TRBJ1-3; V gene: TRBV7-9; CDR3 protein: ASSSTMGPGNTIY
J gene: TRBJ1-1; V gene: TRBV4-2; CDR3 protein: ASSQGTGTMNTEAF
J gene: TRBJ1-3; V gene: TRBV19; CDR3 protein: ASTLRISGNTIY
J gene: TRBJ2-5; V gene: TRBV29-1; CDR3 protein: SVEGFAGFGETQY
J gene: TRBJ1-5; V gene: TRBV28; CDR3 protein: ASSHKSGSNQPQH
J gene: TRBJ2-7; V gene: TRBV15; CDR3 protein: ATSRGQGPVYEQY
J gene: TRBJ1-6; V gene: TRBV18; CDR3 protein: ASSPAKSSYNSPLH
J gene: TRBJ2-5; V gene: TRBV7-3; CDR3 protein: ASSLIGGETQY
J gene: TRBJ2-1; V gene: TRBV24-1; CDR3 protein: ATSDPTSYGNEQF
J gene: TRBJ1-2; V gene: TRBV3-1/TRBV3-2; CDR3 protein: ASSQGTTGDFGYT
J gene: TRBJ2-1; V gene: TRBV18; CDR3 protein: ASSPTGGLRNEQF
J gene: TRBJ1-3; V gene: TRBV2; CDR3 protein: ASSGTDSGNTIY
J gene: TRBJ2-2; V gene: TRBV3-1/TRBV3-2; CDR3 protein: ASSPRGSNTGELF
J gene: TRBJ2-5; V gene: TRBV28; CDR3 protein: ASSYRSIQETQY
J gene: TRBJ2-2; V gene: TRBV24-1; CDR3 protein: ATRGQGAVGELF
J gene: TRBJ1-6; V gene: TRBV9; CDR3 protein: ASSHRQGSPLH
J gene: TRBJ1-6; V gene: TRBV11-2; CDR3 protein: ASTATGVSSYNSPLH
J gene: TRBJ1-6; V gene: TRBV13; CDR3 protein: ASSSRTGIGSPLH
J gene: TRBJ1-1; V gene: TRBV2; CDR3 protein: ASSYGQGRNTEAF
J gene: TRBJ2-1; V gene: TRBV25-1; CDR3 protein: AIPYRDRDAGEQF
J gene: TRBJ1-2; V gene: TRBV5-6; CDR3 protein: ASSYPSTGSYGYT
J gene: TRBJ2-7; V gene: TRBV3-1/TRBV3-2; CDR3 protein: ASSSYRGYEQY
J gene: TRBJ2-5; V gene: TRBV6-4; CDR3 protein: ASSTERGAAQY
J gene: TRBJ1-2; V gene: TRBV4-1; CDR3 protein: ASSQGSWGPLVRGYT